These 7 T cell receptor beta chains came from one sample sequenced in a study of CD8 T cells in ankylosing spondylitis. General observations from the study: One TCR beta motif, made up of 7 or 8 highly homologous variants, appeared characteristic of ankylosing spondylitis blood.

TCRdb recomputed calls from the 5' RACE reads with MiXCR, one row per CDR3 protein. The sample comprises about 840,000 distinct CDR3 sequences, about 11% of which are singletons, and 0.51% rests with the top ten. Their antigens remain unidentified. The sequencing sample was made of blood, either unsorted or a sorted T cell fraction (not recorded which). The receptors derive from a male donor with ankylosing spondylitis.

The CDR3 region has the DNA TGTGCCAGCAGGGGCTGGGACAGCACTAACTATGGCTACACCTTC. Translation gives CASRGWDSTNYGYTF. The gene calls are TRBV28 and TRBJ1-2; TRBD1 matches 7 bases. Germline V lookup: CDR1 MDHEN, CDR2 SYDVKM. The CDR3 is 15 residues long. J gave up 0 bases and V 6 bases, and 7 bases lay outside the gene matches.

The chain recombines TRBV12-3 or TRBV12-4 with TRBJ2-2; TRBD2 aligns across 10 bases. Germline trimming cut 6 bases from V and 7 bases from J; bases unmatched to any gene: 8. The CDR3 extends over 15 amino acids. The DNA of the CDR3 is TGTGCCAGCAGACAATCCGGGACTAGCGTCGGGGAGCTGTTTTTT. Translating it yields CASRQSGTSVGELFF.

The gene calls are TRBV30 and TRBJ1-5; unclear D gene. The V gene lost 1 base and the J gene lost 0 bases, with 7 bases spanning the gap. Per the germline V gene, CDR1 is GTSNPN and CDR2 is SVGIG (reference sequence). CDR3 length equals 14 residues. The CDR3 DNA reads TGTGCCTGGAGTGGGCCCAATAGCAATCAGCCCCAGCATTTT. Protein product: CAWSGPNSNQPQHF.

The V call is TRBV24-1, the J call TRBJ2-3, with 7 bases aligning to TRBD1. Unmatched junction bases numbered 5, after V lost 3 bases and J lost 0 bases. Germline V gene sequence: CDR1 KGHDR, CDR2 SFDVKD. The CDR3 loop spans 16 amino acids. CDR3 loop: CATSDHRGFSTDTQYF. DNA of the CDR3: TGTGCCACCAGTGATCACAGGGGTTTTAGCACAGATACGCAGTATTTT.

The chain combines TRBV10-2 with TRBJ2-1; possible D gene TRBD1, 5 bases. The CDR3 runs to 13 residues. With 10 bases removed from V and 5 bases from J, the gap between germline ends came to 15 bases. Germline V CDR1 and CDR2: WSHSY, SAAADI. CDR3 protein: CATSATANNEQFF. As DNA, the CDR3 is TGCGCCACCTCCGCGACAGCAAACAATGAGCAGTTCTTC.

The chain joins TRBV3-1 to TRBJ2-5; D uncertain. The germline V and J ends were trimmed by 1 base and 0 bases, with 18 bases remaining between them. CDR1 and CDR2 (germline): LGHDT, YNNKEL (reference sequence). The CDR3 is 18 residues long. CDR3 bases: TGTGCCAGCAGCCAAGCTCCCGGTTTCCCTGGGGACCAAGAGACCCAGTACTTC. Its translation: CASSQAPGFPGDQETQYF.

Worth noting for this clonotype: Possible read error: a much larger clone is one base away. The chain recombines TRBV29-1 with TRBJ2-7, with 7 bases fitting TRBD1. The CDR3 loop spans 13 amino acids. The ends lost 2 bases at V and 6 bases at J; junction bases unmatched: 7. CDR1 SQVTM and CDR2 ANQGSEA come from the germline V gene. The CDR3 bases are TGCAGCGTTGAACCACGACAGGGCGGCGAGCAGTACTTC. Its protein product is CSVEPRQGGEQYF.